This T cell receptor (beta chain) is from a study of blood T cell repertoires in COVID-19. About the research overall: The origin of the acute and convalescent COVID-19 samples was the United States, Italy and Spain. PBMCs, B-cell-depleted T cells, or T cells were the source of the cDNA or gDNA that made up the material.

Under the authors' procedure: Using reference gene primer amplification, nucleated cell counts were estimated. Only in-frame clones appear in the TCRdb table, and some are missing; sequencing was by immunoSEQ multiplex PCR. The D gene and trimming were derived from the DNA, and the V and J assignments and clone size from that table. The sample has hundreds of thousands of clones; 85% to 90% are singletons. V trimming: 2 bases; J trimming: 10 bases; junction bases outside the gene matches: 11. The CDR3 extends over 15 amino acids. The V gene's germline CDR1 is MDHEN and CDR2 SYDVKM. Participant-reported clinical history was the basis for cohort assignment.

The sequence came from a man between 25 and 39 years old who had recovered from COVID-19. Sequenced input: PBMCs or T cells enriched from blood (not recorded which). The chain uses TRBV28 and TRBJ2-1; 7 bases agree with TRBD2. CDR3 loop: CASSLDAAGVTEQFF. DNA of the CDR3: TGTGCCAGCAGTTTAGACGCGGCGGGGGTGACGGAGCAGTTCTTC.